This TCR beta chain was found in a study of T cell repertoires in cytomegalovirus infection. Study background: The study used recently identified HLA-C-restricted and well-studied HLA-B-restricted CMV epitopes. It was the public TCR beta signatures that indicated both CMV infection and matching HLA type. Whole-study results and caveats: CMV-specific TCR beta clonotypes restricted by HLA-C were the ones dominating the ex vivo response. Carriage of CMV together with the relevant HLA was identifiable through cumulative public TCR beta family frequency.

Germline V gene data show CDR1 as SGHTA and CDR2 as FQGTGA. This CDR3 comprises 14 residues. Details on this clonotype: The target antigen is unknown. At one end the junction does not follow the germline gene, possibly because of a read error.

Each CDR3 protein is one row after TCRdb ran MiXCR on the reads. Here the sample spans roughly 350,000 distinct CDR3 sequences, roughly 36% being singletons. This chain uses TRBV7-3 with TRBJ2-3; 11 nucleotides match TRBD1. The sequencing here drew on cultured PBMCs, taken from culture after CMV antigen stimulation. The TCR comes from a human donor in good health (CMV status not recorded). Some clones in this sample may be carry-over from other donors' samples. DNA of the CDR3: TGTGTCAGCAGCCCAGGGACAGGGGGAGATACGCAGTATTTT. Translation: CVSSPGTGGDTQYF.